This entry features one TCR beta chain sequence. Its specificity is not known. This sample was taken from a study of blood T cells in healthy people across ages. The CDR3 is 14 amino acids. Germline CDR1 and CDR2: KGHSH and LQKENI. Study-wide points: Since the PBMCs were unsorted, naive and antigen-experienced cells could not be conclusively compared. Age brought a roughly linear fall in TCR beta diversity measured per million T cells. Long-lived donors carried more naive CD4+ cells and greater diversity than aged donors.

A J-beta primer mix and a sample-barcoded 5' primer were used in a second PCR of about 7 to 12 cycles. Each CDR3 protein gets one entry after TCRdb re-called the 5' RACE reads with MiXCR. Altogether fewer than 1.5 million distinct CDR3 sequences are present, roughly 40% being singletons, with the ten largest covering around 8%. This clonotype originated in a woman aged 18-30 years in good health. Source material: blood. The chain has TRBV18 and TRBJ2-4, with D possibly being TRBD2 (5 bases). The tail of the sequence fits TRBJ2-7 better, so the J call may be wrong. The CDR3 sequence: CASSRQRTTYEQYF. CDR3 nucleotides: TGTGCCAGCTCACGCCAGCGGACCACCTACGAGCAGTACTTC.